Listed here are 27 T cell receptor beta chains from one sample, sequenced in a study of shared clonotypes between healthy human individuals. Only in-frame clones appear in the TCRdb table, and some are missing; sequencing was by immunoSEQ multiplex PCR. The sample shows roughly 86,000 clones, 60% to 75% of them seen only once. Sequencing used memory CD8+ T cells sorted from blood. The subset here: CD45RO+ cells pooled with CCR7-negative TemRA cells. These receptors were taken from a man between 25 and 39 years old in good health.

There are many counts of this clone. The chain uses TRBV6-1 and TRBJ2-7, with D unclear. The V and J ends lost 1 base and 0 bases respectively, with 7 bases between them. There are 14 residues in the CDR3. Germline lookup yields CDR1 MNHNS and CDR2 SASEGT. The CDR3 bases are TGTGCCAGCAGTGAAGGAGACGGCTCCTACGAGCAGTACTTC. Residues: CASSEGDGSYEQYF.

This clone came up a few times. The chain uses TRBV4-1 and TRBJ2-7; TRBD2 matches at 11 bases. Unmatched junction bases numbered 4, after V lost 0 bases and J lost 3 bases. The CDR3 sequence is 16 residues long. The germline CDR1 and CDR2 sequences are MGHRA and YSYEKL. The CDR3 loop reads CASSQEGTSGFYEQYF. Written as DNA, the CDR3 is TGCGCCAGCAGCCAAGAGGGGACTAGCGGTTTCTACGAGCAGTACTTC.

V is TRBV5-4 and J is TRBJ1-3; D gene unclear. Germline V gene lookup returns CDR1 SGHNT and CDR2 YYREEE (reference sequence). V was cut by 4 bases and J by 0 bases, with 8 bases left in between. The CDR3 covers 14 residues. CDR3 nucleotide sequence: TGTGCCAGCAGCCCCGGGCTCTCTGGAAACACCATATATTTT. It translates to CASSPGLSGNTIYF.

The sample holds one count of this clone. V gene TRBV11-3 combines with J gene TRBJ2-3; tentatively, D is TRBD2 (5 bases). CDR1 is SGHNT, CDR2 YENEEA, per germline. The CDR3 loop spans 15 amino acids. The V and J ends lost 1 base and 6 bases respectively, with 14 bases between them. CDR3 sequence reads: CASSLVGGGLDTQYF. The DNA for the CDR3 is TGTGCCAGCAGCTTAGTCGGCGGAGGTTTGGATACGCAGTATTTT.

Of note for this clone: This could be a read error, since a much larger clone is one nucleotide away. The genes are TRBV4-1 and TRBJ2-1, with D possibly matching TRBD2 (5 bases). This CDR3 is 13 amino acids long. Looked up from germline, CDR1 is MGHRA and CDR2 is YSYEKL. The CDR3 nucleotides read TGCACCAGCAGCCCGGGGACCTACAATGAGCAGTTCTTC. Translating it yields CTSSPGTYNEQFF.

V gene TRBV2 combines with J gene TRBJ2-7; possibly TRBD1 for D (5 bases). Deletions cut 6 bases from V and 1 base from J, with 7 bases between. This CDR3 region has 12 residues. Per germline, CDR1 SNHLY and CDR2 FYNNEI. CDR3: CASSGQSYEQYF. CDR3 in DNA: TGTGCCAGCAGCGGACAATCCTACGAGCAGTACTTC.

Judged by abundance, this clone is medium-sized. The sample carries other DNA sequences with the same CDR3. The chain recombines TRBV7-9 with TRBJ2-1, with 10 bases that match TRBD2. This CDR3 has 15 residues. V was pared by 5 bases and J by 9 bases, with 10 bases of the junction left unmatched. CDR1 is SEHNR, CDR2 FQNEAQ, per germline (reference sequence). The CDR3 protein is CASSLQREGRTEQFF. The CDR3, as DNA: TGTGCCAGCAGCCTCCAGCGGGAGGGCCGGACTGAGCAGTTCTTC.

This chain joins TRBV5-4 and TRBJ2-7, with D perhaps given as TRBD1 or TRBD2 (5 bases each). Trimming took off 4 bases at V and 9 bases at J, with 20 bases between the two ends. CDR1 SGHNT and CDR2 YYREEE come from the germline V gene (reference sequence). The CDR3 sequence is 14 residues long. The CDR3 spells CASSPGWGNHGQYF. The CDR3 region has the DNA TGTGCCAGCAGCCCTGGTTGGGGGAATCATGGGCAGTACTTC.

This clone was counted at least ten times. The chain employs TRBV23-1 and TRBJ2-1, with D maybe TRBD2 (5 bases). TRBV23-1 is an ORF, and what it does is uncertain. The CDR3 sequence is 15 residues long. Trimming cost V 0 bases and J 7 bases, with 13 bases left between them. DNA for the CDR3: TGCGCCAGCAGTCAATCGGACGGGATAAAGAATGAGCAGTTCTTC. Translated: CASSQSDGIKNEQFF.

This chain connects TRBV2 to TRBJ2-1, with unresolved D. Germline CDR1 and CDR2: SNHLY and FYNNEI. V was cut by 7 bases and J by 7 bases, with 20 bases left in between. This CDR3 comprises 15 residues. The CDR3 protein is CASNERTLPGNEQFF. In DNA form, the CDR3 reads TGTGCCAGCAACGAAAGGACCCTCCCCGGGAATGAGCAGTTCTTC.

Here the CDR3 reads CASGQRVNTGELFF. The CDR3 DNA sequence: TGTGCCAGCGGCCAGCGGGTAAACACCGGGGAGCTGTTTTTT. The V and J genes are TRBV13 and TRBJ2-2, with D maybe TRBD2 (6 bases). Germline assignment: CDR1 PRHDT and CDR2 FYEKMQ (reference sequence). The ends were cut back, 8 bases at V and 2 bases at J, with 12 bases in the middle. The CDR3 extends over 14 amino acids.

The chain is built from TRBV2 and TRBJ2-2, with a weak D call TRBD2 (5 bases). Per germline, CDR1 SNHLY and CDR2 FYNNEI. The V end was cut by 4 bases, the J end by 4 bases, with 10 bases between. There are 14 residues in the CDR3. The CDR3 region has the DNA TGTGCCAGCAGTGTTAATGAGGGCACCGGGGAGCTGTTTTTT. Translating it yields CASSVNEGTGELFF.

This clone was recorded many times. The chain carries TRBV19 and TRBJ1-2, with D perhaps TRBD1 (6 bases). This CDR3 has 13 amino acids. CDR1 LNHDA and CDR2 SQIVND come from the germline V gene (reference sequence). The ends were cut back, 1 base at V and 7 bases at J, with 10 bases in the middle. CDR3 DNA sequence: TGTGCCAGTAGTATAGGGACAGTTCCTGGCTACACCTTC. It yields the protein CASSIGTVPGYTF.

This chain uses TRBV4-1 with TRBJ2-7; TRBD1 aligns across 7 bases. The CDR3 sequence is 15 residues long. The V segment lost 4 bases and the J segment 0 bases; nucleotides outside the gene matches: 6. Germline CDR1 and CDR2: MGHRA and YSYEKL. CDR3 protein: CASSPRQGSSYEQYF. The CDR3 coding sequence is TGCGCCAGCAGCCCCCGACAGGGAAGCTCCTACGAGCAGTACTTC.

In its sample, this clone was seen once. J is TRBJ2-3 and V is TRBV5-1; 9 bases align to TRBD2. The CDR3 runs 18 residues. Germline V gene data show CDR1 as SGHRS and CDR2 as YFSETQ. V dropped 0 bases and J dropped 1; count of bases not matched to a gene: 9. The CDR3 region has the DNA TGCGCCAGCAGCTTGGAGGGTAGCGGGAGTTACCGCACAGATACGCAGTATTTT. Its protein product is CASSLEGSGSYRTDTQYF.

This clone has a count of ten or more. This rearrangement joins TRBV11-2 to TRBJ2-3, with 8 nucleotides matching TRBD1. The CDR3 totals 17 residues. V dropped 0 bases and J dropped 5; count of bases not matched to a gene: 10. CDR1 and CDR2 from the germline V gene are SGHAT and FQNNGV. The CDR3 loop is CASSLEVGRGRLDTQYF. DNA for the CDR3: TGTGCCAGCAGCTTAGAAGTCGGCAGGGGGCGCCTAGATACGCAGTATTTT.

A few counts support this clone. This chain uses TRBV2 with TRBJ1-1, with no clear D. This CDR3 comprises 16 residues. The V end lost 0 bases, the J end lost 1 base, and 12 bases lay between the germline ends. Germline V gives CDR1 SNHLY, CDR2 FYNNEI. This chain's CDR3 is CASSEAIGDPNTEAFF. CDR3 coding DNA: TGTGCCAGCAGTGAAGCTATCGGGGATCCGAACACTGAAGCTTTCTTT.

The V and J genes are TRBV6-5 and TRBJ2-7; possibly TRBD1 for D (6 bases). The germline gives CDR1 MNHEY, CDR2 SVGAGI. The CDR3 spans 15 residues. The germline V and J ends were trimmed by 5 bases and 1 base, with 15 bases remaining between them. CDR3 sequence: CASSALDRRSYEQYF. CDR3 DNA: TGTGCCAGCAGTGCCTTAGACAGGCGTTCCTACGAGCAGTACTTC.

The CDR3 is CASSLPSSYNEQFF. CDR3 nucleotides: TGTGCCAGCAGCTTGCCAAGCTCCTACAATGAGCAGTTCTTC. The chain uses TRBV5-4 and TRBJ2-1, with unresolved D. This CDR3 is built from 14 residues. Germline V CDR1 and CDR2: SGHNT, YYREEE (reference sequence). Trimming removed 1 base at V and 0 bases at J, with 5 bases between.

The V gene is TRBV6-1, the J gene TRBJ1-4; D is uncertain. V gave up 7 bases and J gave up 0 bases, with 12 bases separating them. The CDR3 is 15 amino acids. Germline assignment: CDR1 MNHNS and CDR2 SASEGT. CDR3 residues: CASTEEATTNEKLFF. CDR3 DNA: TGTGCCAGCACCGAGGAGGCAACAACTAATGAAAAACTGTTTTTT.

The J gene is TRBJ2-5, the V gene TRBV27, with 12 bases fitting TRBD2. CDR3 length equals 15 residues. The J segment lost 3 bases and the V segment lost 5 bases, leaving 4 bases of the junction unmatched. In germline, CDR1 is MNHEY, CDR2 SMNVEV (reference sequence). CDR3 in amino acids: CASSSLAGGKETQYF. The CDR3 DNA reads as TGTGCCAGCAGTAGCCTAGCGGGAGGGAAAGAGACCCAGTACTTC.

This clone was seen ten or more times. The rearrangement links TRBV4-1 to TRBJ2-7; the match to TRBD1 covers 12 bases. V shed 0 bases and J 3 bases; nucleotides not matched to a gene: 6. This CDR3 is built from 17 residues. From germline, CDR1 is MGHRA and CDR2 YSYEKL. CDR3 nucleotides: TGCGCCAGCAGCCAAGAGGGACAGGGGGCCAGAGGCTACGAGCAGTACTTC. Its protein is CASSQEGQGARGYEQYF.

This chain links TRBV27 with TRBJ2-7; perhaps TRBD2 as D (7 bases). Germline CDR1 and CDR2: MNHEY and SMNVEV (reference sequence). The CDR3 is 13 residues long. V was cut by 5 bases and J by 5 bases, with 13 bases left in between. The CDR3 region has the DNA TGTGCCAGCAGTAGGGGGAGGGGCCACGAGCAGTACTTC. Translated: CASSRGRGHEQYF.

The table lists this clone with many counts. The CDR3 region is CSVRADGEQFF. The CDR3, as DNA: TGCAGCGTTAGAGCGGATGGTGAGCAGTTCTTC. The V gene is TRBV29-1, the J gene TRBJ2-1, with a weak D call TRBD2 (5 bases). The CDR3 has 11 residues. Germline V gene sequence: CDR1 SQVTM, CDR2 ANQGSEA. V gave up 5 bases and J gave up 9 bases, with 11 bases separating them.

The table lists this clone with a few counts. The gene calls are TRBV28 and TRBJ2-1; weak D call: TRBD2 (6 bases). This CDR3 spans 15 amino acids. Trimming took 0 bases from V and 8 from J, leaving 14 bases between them. CDR1 is MDHEN and CDR2 is SYDVKM in the germline V gene. The CDR3 DNA reads TGTGCCAGCAGTTTATGGGGACTCCAAAGGCATGAGCAGTTCTTC. This codes for CASSLWGLQRHEQFF.

This clone was seen a single time. V gene TRBV5-6 combines with J gene TRBJ2-1; D is unresolved. The germline gives CDR1 SGHDT, CDR2 YYEEEE. V gave up 7 bases and J gave up 3 bases, with 14 bases separating them. There are 14 residues in the CDR3. CDR3 in amino acids: CASSDGGLYNEQFF. The CDR3 DNA follows: TGTGCCAGCTCCGATGGCGGCCTCTACAATGAGCAGTTCTTC.

The chain couples TRBV6-5 to TRBJ2-7; 8 nucleotides match TRBD2. This CDR3 is 15 amino acids long. The germline CDR1 and CDR2 sequences are MNHEY and SVGAGI. V was pared by 4 bases and J by 3 bases, with 8 bases of the junction left unmatched. The CDR3, as DNA: TGTGCCAGCAGTTCCGGGGGGGAGGCGTACTACGAGCAGTACTTC. This translates into CASSSGGEAYYEQYF.